These 27 T cell receptor beta chains were all obtained from the same sample, sequenced in a study of T cells in Graves' hyperthyroidism and ophthalmopathy. RNA transcripts served as the template for amplifying TCR beta CDR3 regions. HTBI primers were employed in a first-round RT-PCR of the TCR CDR3. Via MiXCR, TCRdb re-called the multiplex PCR reads, giving one row per CDR3 protein. Here the sample spans fewer than 850,000 distinct CDR3 sequences, around 15% being singletons. The sample was blood. The source of these receptors is a man aged 50 to 60 with Graves' hyperthyroidism.

This clonotype has only a few counts. The chain employs TRBV28 and TRBJ1-5, with TRBD1 as a possible D gene (6 bases). Per the germline V gene, CDR1 is MDHEN and CDR2 is SYDVKM. V dropped 3 bases and J dropped 9 bases, with 21 bases sitting between them. CDR3 length: 16 residues. The CDR3 coding sequence is TGTGCCAGCAGTTTTTGGACAGCACAAAGAGGAGGGCCCCAGCATTTT. This gives the protein CASSFWTAQRGGPQHF.

This clonotype was recorded many times. The rearrangement links TRBV20-1 to TRBJ2-2; 9 bases fit TRBD1. Germline CDR1 reads DFQATT; CDR2 reads SNEGSKA (reference sequence). J gave up 5 bases and V 6 bases, and 10 bases lay outside the gene matches. The CDR3 runs 15 residues. The chain's CDR3 is CSAVPGQGVTGELFF. The CDR3 region has the DNA TGCAGTGCGGTACCGGGACAGGGAGTAACCGGGGAGCTGTTTTTT.

This clonotype was seen repeatedly, ten times or more. The gene calls are TRBV10-1 and TRBJ2-2; a weak D match, TRBD1 (6 bases). Between the trimmed V and J ends, which lost 7 bases and 4 bases, there was a span of 10 bases. There are 13 residues in the CDR3. In germline, CDR1 is WNHNN, CDR2 SYGVQD (reference sequence). The CDR3 bases are TGCGCCAGCAAGGACAGACTCACCGGGGAGCTGTTTTTT. Amino acid sequence: CASKDRLTGELFF.

This clonotype was seen many times. The J gene is TRBJ1-1, the V gene TRBV9; D uncertain. Trimming took 0 bases from V and 1 from J, leaving 7 bases between them. CDR1 SGDLS and CDR2 YYNGEE come from the germline V gene. The CDR3 is made up of 14 amino acids. DNA for the CDR3: TGTGCCAGCAGCGTAGGGACGCAGAACACTGAAGCTTTCTTT. Protein product: CASSVGTQNTEAFF. The full variable domain, with the rest looked up from reference TRBV9 and TRBJ1-1, is DSGVTQTPKHLITATGQRVTLRCSPRSGDLSVYWYQQSLDQGLQFLIQYYNGEERAKGNILERFSAQQFPDLHSELNLSSLELGDSALYFCASSVGTQNTEAFFGQGTRLTVV.

This clonotype was seen more than once but under ten times. The CDR3 reads CASSQGGTSGITGELFF. The CDR3 DNA follows: TGCGCCAGCAGCCAAGGAGGGACTAGCGGGATCACCGGGGAGCTGTTTTTT. The chain is built from TRBV4-3 and TRBJ2-2; 13 positions match TRBD2. Trimming removed 1 base from V and 4 bases from J; junction bases left unmatched: 3. CDR3 length equals 17 residues. CDR1 is LGHNA, CDR2 YSLEER, per germline.

As DNA, the CDR3 is TGTGCCAGCAGCTTCTCCGGGACTAGAATCACTGAGCAGTTCTTC. Translating gives CASSFSGTRITEQFF. V usage is TRBV7-8 and J usage is TRBJ2-1; 8 bases line up with TRBD2. The CDR3 runs to 15 residues. Germline CDR1 and CDR2: SGHVS and FQNEAQ. Trimming at V came to 3 bases and at J to 9 bases, leaving 10 bases not matched to a gene. Full variable domain (remainder filled in from reference TRBV7-8 and TRBJ2-1): GAGVSQSPRYKVAKRGQDVALRCDPISGHVSLFWYQQALGQGPEFLTYFQNEAQLDKSGLPSDRFFAERPEGSVSTLKIQRTQQEDSAVYLCASSFSGTRITEQFFGPGTRLTVL.

The chain links TRBV20-1 to TRBJ2-2, with TRBD1 identical over 10 bases. V lost 3 bases and J lost 6; bases outside the gene matches: 4. Germline-derived CDR1 and CDR2 are DFQATT and SNEGSKA (reference sequence). The CDR3 extends over 14 amino acids. This CDR3 reads CSASSGQGAGELFF. In nucleotides, the CDR3 is TGCAGTGCTAGTTCCGGACAGGGGGCCGGGGAGCTGTTTTTT.

This rearrangement joins TRBV6-1 to TRBJ1-2, with a tentative D call TRBD1 (6 bases). Germline V gene data show CDR1 as MNHNS and CDR2 as SASEGT. The CDR3 is 13 residues long. V was pared by 2 bases and J by 6 bases, with 10 bases between. This CDR3 is CASSEQGRDGYTF. The DNA for the CDR3 is TGTGCCAGCAGTGAACAGGGGCGAGATGGCTACACCTTC.

The chain is built from TRBV24-1 and TRBJ2-1; maybe TRBD1 (6 bases). Between the trimmed V and J ends, which lost 3 bases and 6 bases, there was a span of 11 bases. CDR1 KGHDR and CDR2 SFDVKD come from the germline V gene. The CDR3 length is 14 residues. The CDR3 protein is CATSDVSGANEQFF. DNA for the CDR3: TGTGCCACCAGTGATGTCTCAGGGGCCAATGAGCAGTTCTTC.

This clonotype was observed many times. CDR3 bases: TGTGCCAGCAGACCGGACAGTGAAAAACTGTTTTTT. It specifies CASRPDSEKLFF. The rearrangement joins TRBV2 to TRBJ1-4; tentatively, D is TRBD1 (6 bases). There are 12 residues in the CDR3. Germline loops: CDR1 SNHLY, CDR2 FYNNEI. Trimming removed 6 bases at V and 7 bases at J, with 9 bases between.

The chain has TRBV29-1 and TRBJ2-6; D gene uncertain. The germline CDR1 and CDR2 sequences are SQVTM and ANQGSEA. The CDR3 sequence is 14 residues long. V dropped 4 bases and J dropped 3 bases, with 10 bases sitting between them. CDR3 loop: CSVVFWNGANVLTF. In DNA, the CDR3 is TGCAGCGTTGTTTTCTGGAATGGGGCCAACGTCCTGACTTTC.

V is TRBV15 and J is TRBJ1-2, with D uncertain. The germline V gene encodes CDR1 LNHNV and CDR2 YYDKDF (reference sequence). V lost 0 bases and J 7 bases, leaving 15 bases between the germline ends. The CDR3 sequence is 15 residues long. The CDR3 reads CATSRDMGAWGGYTF. Here the CDR3 DNA reads TGTGCCACCAGCAGAGATATGGGTGCTTGGGGTGGCTACACCTTC.

The CDR3 DNA reads TGTGCCAGCAGCTTGACTAGCGTCAACAATGAGCAGTTCTTC. Protein product: CASSLTSVNNEQFF. The chain employs TRBV7-9 and TRBJ2-1, with TRBD2 identical over 8 bases. Germline values: CDR1 SEHNR, CDR2 FQNEAQ (reference sequence). V shed 3 bases and J 5 bases; nucleotides not matched to a gene: 3. The CDR3 is 14 amino acids.

The chain has TRBV28 and TRBJ1-5; no definite D call. This CDR3 region has 16 residues. Between the trimmed V and J ends, which lost 7 bases and 0 bases, there was a span of 16 bases. Germline-derived CDR1 and CDR2 are MDHEN and SYDVKM. CDR3 nucleotide sequence: TGTGCCAGCAACCCCACGGGTACGTATAGCAATCAGCCCCAGCATTTT. The encoded protein is CASNPTGTYSNQPQHF.

This clonotype showed up many times. The rearrangement uses TRBV28 and TRBJ2-7; the match to TRBD1 covers 7 bases. The CDR3 has 13 amino acids. Per the germline V gene, CDR1 is MDHEN and CDR2 is SYDVKM. Trimming took 6 bases from V and 0 from J; bases not matched to a gene: 2. CDR3 in DNA: TGTGCCAGCAGAGCAGGGGGCTCCTACGAGCAGTACTTC. Translating gives CASRAGGSYEQYF.

This clonotype appeared once. One junction end disagrees with the germline gene, perhaps due to a read error. The rearrangement links TRBV19 to TRBJ2-7; D perhaps matches TRBD2 (5 bases). The CDR3 length is 13 residues. CDR1 LNHDA and CDR2 SQIVND come from the germline V gene (reference sequence). The CDR3 is CASSPTDSHEQYF. The CDR3 DNA sequence: TGTGCCAGTAGTCCGACGGACTCCCACGAGCAGTACTTC.

The chain joins TRBV19 to TRBJ2-1; D is possibly TRBD2 (6 bases). The V end was cut by 3 bases, the J end by 6 bases, with 18 bases between. The CDR3 consists of 16 residues. Germline CDR1 reads LNHDA; CDR2 reads SQIVND (reference sequence). The CDR3 loop is CASSIVTGLRTNEQFF. CDR3 sequence (DNA): TGTGCCAGTAGTATTGTAACGGGACTCCGAACCAATGAGCAGTTCTTC.

This clonotype occurred a few times. The J gene is TRBJ2-7, the V gene TRBV29-1; 9 bases are a match to TRBD2. The CDR3 has 18 amino acids. Germline CDR1 reads SQVTM; CDR2 reads ANQGSEA. V lost 1 base, J lost 4 bases, and 17 bases stayed unmatched. The CDR3 nucleotides read TGCAGCGTTGAAGTAGGAAAAGGGCGGGAGGGCCTCATTTACGAGCAGTACTTC. It yields the protein CSVEVGKGREGLIYEQYF.

The chain is built from TRBV18 and TRBJ1-1, with TRBD1 matching 10 bases. Germline trimming cut 6 bases from V and 3 bases from J; bases unmatched to any gene: 10. The CDR3 runs to 16 residues. Germline V lookup: CDR1 KGHSH, CDR2 LQKENI. The CDR3 DNA reads as TGTGCCAGCTCTCGTCCCCGGACAGGGGGAGACACTGAAGCTTTCTTT. Translation: CASSRPRTGGDTEAFF. Looking up the rest from reference TRBV18 and TRBJ1-1 gives the full variable domain: NAGVMQNPRHLVRRRGQEARLRCSPMKGHSHVYWYRQLPEEGLKFMVYLQKENIIDESGMPKERFSAEFPKEGPSILRIQQVVRGDSAAYFCASSRPRTGGDTEAFFGQGTRLTVV.

This clonotype was seen many times. The V gene is TRBV5-1, the J gene TRBJ2-7, with TRBD2 as a possible D gene (6 bases). The germline gives CDR1 SGHRS, CDR2 YFSETQ. V lost 4 bases and J 1 base, leaving 18 bases between the germline ends. The CDR3 length is 16 residues. The DNA of the CDR3 is TGCGCCAGCAGCCTGGGGGGTTCAGAGATATCCTACGAGCAGTACTTC. It yields the protein CASSLGGSEISYEQYF.

This rearrangement joins TRBV12-3 or TRBV12-4 to TRBJ2-3; the match to TRBD2 covers 14 bases. The CDR3 sequence is 18 residues long. The V gene end was trimmed by 5 bases and the J gene end by 4 bases; junction bases not matched to a gene: 11. The CDR3 coding sequence is TGTGCCAGCAGTCCGTTACCGGGACTAGCGGGAGCATCAGATACGCAGTATTTT. Its translation: CASSPLPGLAGASDTQYF.

This clonotype came up a few times. In nucleotides, the CDR3 is TGCGCCAGCAGCCTTGGAGGCACCGCGCTTAATGAAAAACTGTTTTTT. Encoded protein: CASSLGGTALNEKLFF. The chain is built from TRBV5-1 and TRBJ1-4; D call uncertain. CDR1 and CDR2 (germline): SGHRS, YFSETQ. The CDR3 consists of 16 residues. V dropped 4 bases and J dropped 4 bases, with 17 bases sitting between them.

This clonotype was counted ten times or more. This chain links TRBV28 with TRBJ1-2; weak D call: TRBD1 (5 bases). The CDR3 is made up of 17 amino acids. Trimming removed 5 bases at V and 2 bases at J, with 21 bases between. Looked up from germline, CDR1 is MDHEN and CDR2 is SYDVKM. The CDR3: CASSQIIADTGNYGYTF. CDR3 DNA: TGTGCCAGCAGTCAAATAATCGCCGACACAGGAAACTATGGCTACACCTTC.

Worth noting for this clonotype: Given a much more abundant clone one base away, this may be a read error. The CDR3 DNA reads as TGTGCCAGCCCACCACTTAGCGCGGGAGGGCCTTACAATGAGCAGTTCTTC. Protein product: CASPPLSAGGPYNEQFF. The chain has TRBV18 and TRBJ2-1, with 9 positions matching TRBD2. The CDR3 is 17 amino acids. Germline V gene lookup returns CDR1 KGHSH and CDR2 LQKENI.

This sequence joins TRBV4-3 and TRBJ2-1; D is unresolved. CDR1 LGHNA and CDR2 YSLEER come from the germline V gene. Trimming removed 1 base at V and 0 bases at J, with 7 bases between. There are 15 residues in the CDR3. The CDR3 protein is CASSQVRVSYNEQFF. In DNA, the CDR3 is TGCGCCAGCAGCCAAGTCCGGGTCTCCTACAATGAGCAGTTCTTC.

This clonotype was seen repeatedly, ten times or more. This rearrangement joins TRBV27 to TRBJ2-2; 7 bases fit TRBD2. There are 15 residues in the CDR3. Trimming at V came to 7 bases and at J to 2 bases, leaving 7 bases not matched to a gene. Germline CDR1 is MNHEY and CDR2 is SMNVEV (reference sequence). CDR3 in amino acids: CASTQGLSNTGELFF. In DNA form, the CDR3 reads TGTGCCAGCACCCAGGGACTATCAAACACCGGGGAGCTGTTTTTT.

The chain links TRBV6-1 to TRBJ2-1; D gene ambiguous. Germline CDR1 reads MNHNS; CDR2 reads SASEGT. The CDR3 is 13 residues long. Trimming cost V 1 base and J 15 bases, with 16 bases left between them. The CDR3 sequence: CASSEGVALRRFF. The CDR3 coding sequence is TGTGCCAGCAGTGAAGGGGTAGCTTTGCGGCGGTTCTTC.